This T cell receptor (beta chain) was captured in a study of identical twins. Overall study results and limits: Models came in too low on out-of-frame TCR alpha sharing in monozygotic twins.

MiXCR, applied by TCRdb to the 5' RACE reads, yields one record per CDR3 protein. The top ten clones hold 13% to 15% of a sample with 200,000 to 250,000 distinct CDR3 sequences, around 6.5% of them seen once. The CDR3 extends over 14 amino acids. Looked up from germline, CDR1 is DFQATT and CDR2 is SNEGSKA (reference sequence). J was trimmed by 3 bases and V by 0 bases; bases with no gene match: 5. Notes on this clonotype: Antigen unknown.

This sample also appeared in a second study, on T cells expressing NK-cell markers.

The chain links TRBV20-1 to TRBJ2-7, with 7 bases matching TRBD2. This sequence originates from a woman aged 18-29 years in good health. The sample consisted of CD8+ T cells sorted from blood. The CDR3 spells CSARDQASGYEQYF. CDR3 in DNA: TGCAGTGCTAGAGATCAGGCTAGCGGCTACGAGCAGTACTTC.